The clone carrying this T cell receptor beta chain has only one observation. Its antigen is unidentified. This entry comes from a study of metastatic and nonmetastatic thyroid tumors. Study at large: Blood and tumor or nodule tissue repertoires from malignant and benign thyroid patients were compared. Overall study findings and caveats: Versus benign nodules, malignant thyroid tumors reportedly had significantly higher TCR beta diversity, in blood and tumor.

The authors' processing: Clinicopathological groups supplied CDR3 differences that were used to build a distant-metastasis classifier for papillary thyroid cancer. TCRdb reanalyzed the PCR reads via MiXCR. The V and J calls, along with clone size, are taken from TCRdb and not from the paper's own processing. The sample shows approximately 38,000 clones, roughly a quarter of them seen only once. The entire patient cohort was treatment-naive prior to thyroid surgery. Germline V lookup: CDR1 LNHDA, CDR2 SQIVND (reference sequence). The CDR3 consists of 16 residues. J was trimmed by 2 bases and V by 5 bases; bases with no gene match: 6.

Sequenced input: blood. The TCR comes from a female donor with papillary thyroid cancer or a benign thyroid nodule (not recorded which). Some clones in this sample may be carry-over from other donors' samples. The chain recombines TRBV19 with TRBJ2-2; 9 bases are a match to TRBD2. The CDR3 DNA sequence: TGTGCCAGTAGTTTTTCTAGCGGGGTAAACACCGGGGAGCTGTTTTTT. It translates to CASSFSSGVNTGELFF.